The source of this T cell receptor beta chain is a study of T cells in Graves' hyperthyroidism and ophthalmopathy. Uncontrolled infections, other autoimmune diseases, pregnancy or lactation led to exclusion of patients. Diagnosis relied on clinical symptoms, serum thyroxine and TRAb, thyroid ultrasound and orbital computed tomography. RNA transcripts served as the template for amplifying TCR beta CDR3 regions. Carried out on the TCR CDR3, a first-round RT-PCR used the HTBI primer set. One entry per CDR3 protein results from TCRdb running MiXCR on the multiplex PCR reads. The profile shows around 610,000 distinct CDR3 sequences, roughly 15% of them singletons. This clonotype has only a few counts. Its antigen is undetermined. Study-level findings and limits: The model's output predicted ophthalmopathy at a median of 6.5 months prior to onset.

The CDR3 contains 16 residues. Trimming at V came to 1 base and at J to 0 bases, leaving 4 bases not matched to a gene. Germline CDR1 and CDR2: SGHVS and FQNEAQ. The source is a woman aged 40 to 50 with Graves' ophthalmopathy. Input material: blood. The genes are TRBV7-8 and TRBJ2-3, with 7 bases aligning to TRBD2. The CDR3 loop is CASSLGTGGSTDTQYF. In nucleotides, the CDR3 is TGTGCCAGCAGCTTAGGGACGGGGGGTAGCACAGATACGCAGTATTTT.